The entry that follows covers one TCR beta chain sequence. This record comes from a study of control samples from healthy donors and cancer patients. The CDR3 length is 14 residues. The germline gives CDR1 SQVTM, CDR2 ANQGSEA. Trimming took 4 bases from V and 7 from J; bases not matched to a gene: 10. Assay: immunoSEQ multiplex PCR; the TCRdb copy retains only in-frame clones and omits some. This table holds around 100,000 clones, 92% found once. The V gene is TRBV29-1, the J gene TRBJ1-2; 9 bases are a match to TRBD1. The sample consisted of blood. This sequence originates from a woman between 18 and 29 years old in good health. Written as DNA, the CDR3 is TGCAGCGTTGTTCTACAGGGGGCGTTTTCTGGCTACACCTTC. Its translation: CSVVLQGAFSGYTF.